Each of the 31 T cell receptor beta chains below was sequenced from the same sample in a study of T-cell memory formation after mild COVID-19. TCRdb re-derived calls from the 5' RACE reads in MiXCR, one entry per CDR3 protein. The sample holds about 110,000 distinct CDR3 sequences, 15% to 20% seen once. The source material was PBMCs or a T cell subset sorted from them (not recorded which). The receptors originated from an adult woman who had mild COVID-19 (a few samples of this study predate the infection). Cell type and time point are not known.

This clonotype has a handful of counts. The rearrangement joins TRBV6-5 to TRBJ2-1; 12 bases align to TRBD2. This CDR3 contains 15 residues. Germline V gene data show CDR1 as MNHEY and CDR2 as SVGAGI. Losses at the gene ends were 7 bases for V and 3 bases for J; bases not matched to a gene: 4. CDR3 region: CASTWTSGDYNEQFF. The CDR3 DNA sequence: TGTGCCAGCACCTGGACTAGCGGGGACTACAATGAGCAGTTCTTC.

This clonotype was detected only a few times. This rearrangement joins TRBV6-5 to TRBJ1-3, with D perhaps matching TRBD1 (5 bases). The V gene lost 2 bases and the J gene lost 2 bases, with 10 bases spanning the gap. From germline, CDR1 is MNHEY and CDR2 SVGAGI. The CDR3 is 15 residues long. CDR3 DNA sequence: TGTGCCAGCAGTTACGGAGGGACCGCTGGAAACACCATATATTTT. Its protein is CASSYGGTAGNTIYF.

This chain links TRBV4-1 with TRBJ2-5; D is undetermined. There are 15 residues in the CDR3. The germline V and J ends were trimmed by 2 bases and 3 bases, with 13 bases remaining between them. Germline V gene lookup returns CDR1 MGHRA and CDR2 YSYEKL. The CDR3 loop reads CASSQQELPEETQYF. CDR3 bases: TGCGCCAGCAGCCAACAAGAGCTCCCGGAAGAGACCCAGTACTTC.

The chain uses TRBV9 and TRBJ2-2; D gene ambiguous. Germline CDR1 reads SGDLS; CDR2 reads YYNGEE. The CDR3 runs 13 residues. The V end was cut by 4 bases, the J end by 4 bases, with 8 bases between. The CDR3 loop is CASSPQRTGELFF. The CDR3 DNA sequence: TGTGCCAGCAGCCCCCAACGCACCGGGGAGCTGTTTTTT. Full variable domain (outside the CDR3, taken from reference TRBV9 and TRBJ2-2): DSGVTQTPKHLITATGQRVTLRCSPRSGDLSVYWYQQSLDQGLQFLIQYYNGEERAKGNILERFSAQQFPDLHSELNLSSLELGDSALYFCASSPQRTGELFFGEGSRLTVL.

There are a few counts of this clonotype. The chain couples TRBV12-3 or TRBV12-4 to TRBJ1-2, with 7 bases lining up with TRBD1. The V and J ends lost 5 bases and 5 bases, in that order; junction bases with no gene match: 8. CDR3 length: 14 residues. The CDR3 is CASSRGTADYGYTF. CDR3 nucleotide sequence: TGTGCCAGCAGTCGCGGGACAGCGGATTATGGCTACACCTTC.

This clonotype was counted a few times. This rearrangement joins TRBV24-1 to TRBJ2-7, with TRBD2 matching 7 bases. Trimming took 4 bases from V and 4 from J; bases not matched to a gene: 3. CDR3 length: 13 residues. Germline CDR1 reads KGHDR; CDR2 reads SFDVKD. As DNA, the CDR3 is TGTGCCACCAGTGACCCCGGGGGGTACGAGCAGTACTTC. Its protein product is CATSDPGGYEQYF.

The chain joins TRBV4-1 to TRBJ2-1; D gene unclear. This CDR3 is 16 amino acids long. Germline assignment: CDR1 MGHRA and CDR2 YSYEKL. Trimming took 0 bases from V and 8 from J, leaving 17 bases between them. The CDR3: CASSQDPDAATDEQFF. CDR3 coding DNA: TGCGCCAGCAGCCAAGATCCAGACGCAGCAACCGATGAGCAGTTCTTC.

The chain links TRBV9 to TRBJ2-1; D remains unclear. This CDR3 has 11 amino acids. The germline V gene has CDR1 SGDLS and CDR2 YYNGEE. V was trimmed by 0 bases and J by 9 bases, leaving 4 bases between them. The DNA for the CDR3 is TGTGCCAGCAGCGTAGCCTCTGAGCAGTTCTTC. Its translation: CASSVASEQFF.

CDR3 residues: CASSSTRGPNYGYTF. CDR3 DNA: TGTGCCAGCAGTTCTACCCGGGGACCGAACTATGGCTACACCTTC. The chain has TRBV12-3 or TRBV12-4 and TRBJ1-2, with a tentative D call TRBD1 (5 bases). V was pared by 4 bases and J by 2 bases, with 14 bases between. The CDR3 extends over 15 amino acids.

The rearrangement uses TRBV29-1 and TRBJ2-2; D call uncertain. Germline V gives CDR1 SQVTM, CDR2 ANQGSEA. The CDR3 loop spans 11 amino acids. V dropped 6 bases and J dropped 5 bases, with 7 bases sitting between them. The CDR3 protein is CSVVRTGELFF. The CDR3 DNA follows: TGCAGCGTCGTCCGGACCGGGGAGCTGTTTTTT.

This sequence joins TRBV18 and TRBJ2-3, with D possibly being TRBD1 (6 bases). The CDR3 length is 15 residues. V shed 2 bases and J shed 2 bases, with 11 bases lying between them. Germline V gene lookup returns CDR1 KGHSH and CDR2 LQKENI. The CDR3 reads CASSPRDRLTDTQYF. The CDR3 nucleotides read TGTGCCAGCTCACCAAGAGACAGGCTCACAGATACGCAGTATTTT.

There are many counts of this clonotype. The CDR3 DNA reads as TGCGCCAGCAGCCAAGATCGGGATGGTAGCGGGGGATTCCGAGAGACCCAGTACTTC. Translating it yields CASSQDRDGSGGFRETQYF. The rearrangement uses TRBV4-1 and TRBJ2-5, with 9 bases matching TRBD2. Per germline, CDR1 MGHRA and CDR2 YSYEKL. The J segment lost 4 bases and the V segment lost 0 bases, leaving 15 bases of the junction unmatched. The CDR3 loop spans 19 amino acids.

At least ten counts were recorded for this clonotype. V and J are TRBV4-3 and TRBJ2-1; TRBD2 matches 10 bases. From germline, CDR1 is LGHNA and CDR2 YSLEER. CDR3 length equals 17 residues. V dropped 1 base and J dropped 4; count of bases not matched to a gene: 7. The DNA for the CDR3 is TGCGCCAGCAGCCAAGTCTTAGCGGGAGGAACTTACAATGAGCAGTTCTTC. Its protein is CASSQVLAGGTYNEQFF.

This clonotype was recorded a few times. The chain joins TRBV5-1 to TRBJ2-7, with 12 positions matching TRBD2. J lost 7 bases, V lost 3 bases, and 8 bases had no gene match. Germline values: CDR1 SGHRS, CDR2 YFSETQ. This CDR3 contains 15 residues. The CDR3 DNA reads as TGCGCCAGCAGCTCGGGGGGACTAGCGGGCGGAGAGCAGTACTTC. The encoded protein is CASSSGGLAGGEQYF.

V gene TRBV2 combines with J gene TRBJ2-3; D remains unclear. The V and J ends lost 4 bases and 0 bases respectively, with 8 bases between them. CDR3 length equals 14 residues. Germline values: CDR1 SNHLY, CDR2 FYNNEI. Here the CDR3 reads CASSASLSTDTQYF. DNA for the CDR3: TGTGCCAGCAGTGCTAGTCTCAGCACAGATACGCAGTATTTT.

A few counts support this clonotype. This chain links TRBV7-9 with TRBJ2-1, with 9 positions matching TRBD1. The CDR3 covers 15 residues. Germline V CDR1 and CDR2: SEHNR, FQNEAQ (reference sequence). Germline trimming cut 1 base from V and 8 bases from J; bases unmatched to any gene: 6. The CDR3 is CASSLEGQGLYEQFF. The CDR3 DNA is TGTGCCAGCAGCTTAGAGGGACAGGGTTTGTATGAGCAGTTCTTC.

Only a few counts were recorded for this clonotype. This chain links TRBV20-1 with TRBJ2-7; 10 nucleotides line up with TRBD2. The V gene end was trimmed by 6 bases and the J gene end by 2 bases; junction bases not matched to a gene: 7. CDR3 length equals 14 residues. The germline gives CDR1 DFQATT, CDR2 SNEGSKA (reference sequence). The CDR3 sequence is CSAPKGLATYEQYF. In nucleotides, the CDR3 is TGCAGTGCCCCTAAGGGACTAGCGACCTACGAGCAGTACTTC.

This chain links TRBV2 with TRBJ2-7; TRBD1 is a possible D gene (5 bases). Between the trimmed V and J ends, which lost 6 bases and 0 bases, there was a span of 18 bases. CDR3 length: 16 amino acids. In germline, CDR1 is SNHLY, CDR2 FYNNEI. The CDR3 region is CASRVEVSRDSYEQYF. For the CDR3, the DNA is TGTGCCAGCAGGGTAGAAGTGTCCAGGGACTCCTACGAGCAGTACTTC.

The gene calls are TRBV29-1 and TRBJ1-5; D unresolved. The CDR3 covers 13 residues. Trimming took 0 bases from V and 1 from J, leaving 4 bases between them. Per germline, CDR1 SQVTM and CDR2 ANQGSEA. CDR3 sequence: CSVEEGSNQPQHF. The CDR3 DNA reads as TGCAGCGTTGAAGAGGGGAGCAATCAGCCCCAGCATTTT.

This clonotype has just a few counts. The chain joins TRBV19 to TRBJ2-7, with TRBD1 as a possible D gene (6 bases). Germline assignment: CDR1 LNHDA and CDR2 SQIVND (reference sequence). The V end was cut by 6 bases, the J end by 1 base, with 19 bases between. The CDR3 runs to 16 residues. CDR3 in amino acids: CASSLSAQGWSYEQYF. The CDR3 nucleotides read TGTGCCAGTAGCCTCTCCGCGCAGGGGTGGTCCTACGAGCAGTACTTC.

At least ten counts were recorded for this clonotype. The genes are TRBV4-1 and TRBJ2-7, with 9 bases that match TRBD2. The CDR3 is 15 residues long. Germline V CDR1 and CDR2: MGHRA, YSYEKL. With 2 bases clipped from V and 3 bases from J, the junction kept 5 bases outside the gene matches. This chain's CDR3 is CASSQLLAGVYEQYF. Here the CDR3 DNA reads TGCGCCAGCAGCCAACTACTAGCGGGTGTCTACGAGCAGTACTTC.

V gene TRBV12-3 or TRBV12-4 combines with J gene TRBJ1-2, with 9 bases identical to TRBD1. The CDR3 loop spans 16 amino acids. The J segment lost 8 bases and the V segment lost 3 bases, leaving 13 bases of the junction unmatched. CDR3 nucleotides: TGTGCCAGCAGTTTTGTTTTGGACAGGGGAGTGGACGGCTACACCTTC. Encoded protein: CASSFVLDRGVDGYTF.

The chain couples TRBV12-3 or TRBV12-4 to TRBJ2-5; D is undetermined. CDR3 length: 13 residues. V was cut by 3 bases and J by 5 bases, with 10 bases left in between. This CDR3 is CASSFGIEETQYF. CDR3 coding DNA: TGTGCCAGCAGTTTTGGAATCGAGGAGACCCAGTACTTC.

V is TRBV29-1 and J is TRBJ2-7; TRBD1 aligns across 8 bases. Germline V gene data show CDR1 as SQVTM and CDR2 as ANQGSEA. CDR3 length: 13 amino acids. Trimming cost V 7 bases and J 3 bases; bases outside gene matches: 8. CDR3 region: CSALTGDGYEQYF. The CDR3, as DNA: TGCAGCGCTTTGACAGGGGATGGCTACGAGCAGTACTTC.

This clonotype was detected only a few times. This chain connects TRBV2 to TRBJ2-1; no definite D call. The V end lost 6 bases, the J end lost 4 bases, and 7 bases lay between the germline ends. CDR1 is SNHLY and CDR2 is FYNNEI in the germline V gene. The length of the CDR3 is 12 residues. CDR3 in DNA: TGTGCCAGCAGATCAAGGTACAATGAGCAGTTCTTC. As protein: CASRSRYNEQFF.

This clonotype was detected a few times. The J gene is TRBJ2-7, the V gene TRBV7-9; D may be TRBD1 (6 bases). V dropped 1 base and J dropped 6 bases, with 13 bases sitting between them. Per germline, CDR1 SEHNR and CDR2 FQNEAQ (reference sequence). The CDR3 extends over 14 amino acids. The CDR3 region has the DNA TGTGCCAGCAGCTTAGTTGTGGGGGCGCCCGAGCAGTACTTC. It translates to CASSLVVGAPEQYF.

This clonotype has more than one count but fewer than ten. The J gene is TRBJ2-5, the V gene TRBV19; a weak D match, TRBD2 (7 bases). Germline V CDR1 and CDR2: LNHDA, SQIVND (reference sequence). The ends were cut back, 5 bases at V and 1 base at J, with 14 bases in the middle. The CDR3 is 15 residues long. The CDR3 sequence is CASSASGGIQETQYF. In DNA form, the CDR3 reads TGTGCCAGTAGTGCGTCGGGGGGCATCCAAGAGACCCAGTACTTC.

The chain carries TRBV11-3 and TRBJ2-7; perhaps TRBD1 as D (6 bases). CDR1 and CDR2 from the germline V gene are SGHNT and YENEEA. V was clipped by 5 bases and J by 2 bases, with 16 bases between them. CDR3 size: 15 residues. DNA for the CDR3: TGTGCCAGCAGCGTGCCCCTTGGGGGCGCCTACGAGCAGTACTTC. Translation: CASSVPLGGAYEQYF. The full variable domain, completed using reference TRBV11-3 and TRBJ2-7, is EAGVVQSPRYKIIEKKQPVAFWCNPISGHNTLYWYLQNLGQGPELLIRYENEEAVDDSQLPKDRFSAERLKGVDSTLKIQPAELGDSAVYLCASSVPLGGAYEQYFGPGTRLTVT.

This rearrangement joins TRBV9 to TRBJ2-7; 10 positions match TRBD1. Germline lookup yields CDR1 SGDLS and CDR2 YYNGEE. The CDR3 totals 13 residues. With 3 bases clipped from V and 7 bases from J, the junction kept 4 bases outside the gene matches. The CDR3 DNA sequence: TGTGCCAGCAGCGCCGGGACAGGGGCTGAGCAGTACTTC. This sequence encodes CASSAGTGAEQYF.

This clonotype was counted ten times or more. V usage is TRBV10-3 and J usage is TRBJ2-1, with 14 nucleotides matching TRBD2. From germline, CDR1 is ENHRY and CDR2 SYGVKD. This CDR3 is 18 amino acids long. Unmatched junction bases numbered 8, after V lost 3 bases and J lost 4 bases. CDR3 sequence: CAISDPGLAGVEYNEQFF. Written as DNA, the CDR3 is TGTGCCATCAGTGACCCGGGACTAGCGGGAGTAGAGTACAATGAGCAGTTCTTC.

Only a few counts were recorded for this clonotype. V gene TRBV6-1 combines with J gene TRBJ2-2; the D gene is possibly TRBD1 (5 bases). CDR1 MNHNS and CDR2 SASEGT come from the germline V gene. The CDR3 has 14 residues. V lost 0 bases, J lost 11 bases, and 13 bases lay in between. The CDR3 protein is CASSEALAGIELFF. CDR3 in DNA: TGTGCCAGCAGTGAAGCCTTGGCAGGGATCGAGCTGTTTTTT.